This TCR beta chain was sequenced for a study of graft-versus-host responses after intestinal transplantation (dated by TCRdb to the early 2020s). About the investigation overall: The transplants that recipients got were multivisceral, liver-intestinal, or isolated intestinal. Rather than going through the commercial service, samples from a few later patients were sequenced in-house on an Illumina MiSeq and processed with MiXCR. Every recipient was given anti-thymocyte globulin induction, then maintenance tacrolimus and steroids for 2 to 3 years. Of the 20 to 30 intestinal transplant recipients enrolled in the cohort, one of whom was a retransplant, a few patients without pretransplant specimens were excluded. Alloreactive clones were identified by sequencing pre-transplant mixed lymphocyte reaction products and comparing them with unstimulated pre-transplant donor and recipient T cells. A peak of at least 4% donor T cells among recipient peripheral blood mononuclear cells was the definition used for donor T cell macrochimerism. After intestinal transplantation, graft-versus-host and host-versus-graft alloreactive T cell clones in the graft, circulation and bone marrow were tracked using bulk TCR-beta CDR3 sequencing.

As to this clone: No antigen is known for it. No per-base quality is available; no much larger clone lies one base away.

Here is what the overall study found, with its caveats: GvH clones turned up in recipient bone marrow, with some appearing earlier in ileal mucosa or blood, a pattern consistent with an intestinal mucosal origin. Conclusions were limited by the relatively low number and heterogeneity of intestinal transplant patients. Patients with donor T cell macrochimerism had high GvH to HvG T cell clonal ratios in their allografts. Early after transplant, peak levels of circulating GvH clones were associated with declines in HvG clones.

The protocol used for the library was the immunoSEQ multiplex PCR assay. For most patients, genomic DNA was isolated using the Qiagen DNeasy Blood and Tissue Kit and was shipped frozen to Adaptive Biotechnologies for TCR sequencing. For most patients, high-throughput TCR-beta CDR3 sequencing of genomic DNA was performed by Adaptive Biotechnologies. The original methods were these. Adaptive's ImmunoSEQ software was the source of the TCR sequencing data for 18 patients, while three other patients were processed with MiXCR and VDJtools. To correct CD4 versus CD8 sorting errors, any sequence found in both subsets at a frequency ratio below 5:1 was removed. CDR3 nucleotide sequences shared between donor and recipient were removed because the origin of such sequences could not be assigned. To be classed as alloreactive, a clone needed at least 2-fold expansion over unstimulated cells and a minimum CFSE-low frequency of 0.002% (template counts) or 0.001% (read counts). Mappable clones were those detected in sequenced pre-transplant spleen, lymph node, or MLR CFSE-low populations of the donor or recipient. The cumulative frequency of alloreactive clones was calculated as a percentage of all sequences, weighted by copy number. As stored in TCRdb, this immuneACCESS dataset retains in-frame rearrangements with V and J assigned. A fraction of the clones does not appear; measured against another copy, unresolved V genes explain less than half of the discrepancy, and the remainder lacks a known reason. The DNA gave D and trimming, while V, J and clone size come from that table. Here the sample has roughly 100,000 clones; about nine tenths occur a single time. The top ten hold about 0.18% of the sample.

The time point tag for this specimen amounts to: cells obtained before transplantation from donor or recipient. CD3+CD4+ and CD3+CD8+ populations were FACS-sorted from unstimulated pre-transplant donor and recipient cells taken from spleen or lymph nodes. The clonotype comes from a human donor who was the organ donor for an intestinal transplant. Specimen: unstimulated CD4+ T cells sorted from spleen or lymph node cells, collected before transplant.

For the CDR3, the sequence is CASSQPQGGRDTQYF. The nucleotide sequence reads TGCGCCAGCAGCCAACCACAGGGGGGGCGGGATACGCAGTATTTT. The chain is encoded by TRBV4-1 joined to TRBJ2-3; tentative D gene TRBD1, with 8 bases matching. CDR1 and CDR2 are drawn from the germline V gene: MGHRA, YSYEKL. The CDR3 numbers 15 residues from cysteine through phenylalanine. Only the CDR3 DNA stays, 45 bases, in frame from base 1. V is clipped by 2 bases and J by 6 bases, and the sequence between their germline boundaries is 15 bases long.